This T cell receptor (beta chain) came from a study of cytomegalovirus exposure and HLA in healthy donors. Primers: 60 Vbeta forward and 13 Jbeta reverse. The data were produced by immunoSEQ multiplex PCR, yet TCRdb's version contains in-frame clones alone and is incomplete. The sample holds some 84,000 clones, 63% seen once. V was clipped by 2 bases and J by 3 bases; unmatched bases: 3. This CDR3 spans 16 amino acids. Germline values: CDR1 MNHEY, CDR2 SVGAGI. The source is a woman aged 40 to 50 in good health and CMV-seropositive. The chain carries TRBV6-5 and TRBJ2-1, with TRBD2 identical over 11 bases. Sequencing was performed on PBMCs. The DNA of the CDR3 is TGTGCCAGCAGTTACGCAGGACTAGCGGGCTACAATGAGCAGTTCTTC. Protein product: CASSYAGLAGYNEQFF.